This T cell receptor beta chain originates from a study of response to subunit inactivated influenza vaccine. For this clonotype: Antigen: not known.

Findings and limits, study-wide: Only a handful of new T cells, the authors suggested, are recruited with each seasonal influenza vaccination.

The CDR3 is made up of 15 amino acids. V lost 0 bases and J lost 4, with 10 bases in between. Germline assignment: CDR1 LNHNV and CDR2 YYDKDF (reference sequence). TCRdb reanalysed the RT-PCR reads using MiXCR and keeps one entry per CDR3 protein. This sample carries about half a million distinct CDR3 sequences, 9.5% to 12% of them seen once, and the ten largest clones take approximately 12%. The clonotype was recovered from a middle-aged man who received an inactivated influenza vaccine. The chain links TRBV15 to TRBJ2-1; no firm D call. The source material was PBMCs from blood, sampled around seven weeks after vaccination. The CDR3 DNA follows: TGTGCCACCAGCAGAGATTCGCGGAAATACAATGAGCAGTTCTTC. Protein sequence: CATSRDSRKYNEQFF.